The present TCR beta chain was sequenced within a study of patients and donors after allogeneic stem cell transplantation. CDR1 is SNHLY, CDR2 FYNNEI, per germline. V dropped 5 bases and J dropped 0 bases, with 11 bases sitting between them. The CDR3 length is 15 residues. TCRdb used MiXCR to reprocess the RT-PCR reads, holding one entry per CDR3 protein. Of roughly 940,000 distinct CDR3 sequences in the sample, more than 15% were seen once. This sequence originates from a human donor who was either an allogeneic HSCT recipient or a stem cell or donor lymphocyte infusion donor (not recorded which). It is not recorded whose cells these are; they may come from a transplant donor. Sequenced input: blood, either unsorted or a sorted T cell fraction (not recorded which). The V and J genes are TRBV2 and TRBJ1-5; no definite D call. The CDR3 DNA is TGTGCCAGCAGTTACAGAGTTAGTAGCAATCAGCCCCAGCATTTT. Amino acid sequence: CASSYRVSSNQPQHF.